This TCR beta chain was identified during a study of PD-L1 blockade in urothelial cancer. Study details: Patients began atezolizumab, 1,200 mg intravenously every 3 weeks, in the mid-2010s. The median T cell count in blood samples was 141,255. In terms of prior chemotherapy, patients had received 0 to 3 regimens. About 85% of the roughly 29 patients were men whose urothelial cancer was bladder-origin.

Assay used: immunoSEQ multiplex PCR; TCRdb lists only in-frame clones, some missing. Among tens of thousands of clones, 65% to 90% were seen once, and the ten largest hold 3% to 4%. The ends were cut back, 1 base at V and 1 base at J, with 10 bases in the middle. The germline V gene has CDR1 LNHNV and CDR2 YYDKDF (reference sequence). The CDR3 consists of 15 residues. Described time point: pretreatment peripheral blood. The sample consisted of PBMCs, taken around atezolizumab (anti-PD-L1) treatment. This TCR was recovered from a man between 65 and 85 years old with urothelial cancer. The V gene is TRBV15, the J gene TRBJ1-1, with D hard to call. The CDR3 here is CATSRAKAGNTEAFF. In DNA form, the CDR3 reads TGTGCCACCAGCAGAGCGAAGGCAGGGAACACTGAAGCTTTCTTT.